These T cell receptor beta chains were read from a single sample in a study of type 1 regulatory T cells. One entry per CDR3 protein results from TCRdb running MiXCR on the reads. This table holds about 68,000 distinct CDR3 sequences, about 60% found once. Antigens for these TCRs are unknown. The material sequenced was cultured T cells, either the whole culture or a sorted T cell fraction (not recorded which). The receptors derive from a human donor in good health. The CDR3 runs from the conserved cysteine through the conserved F or W. A D gene is named only where the DNA matches it firmly. The size of a clone is reported for some rows only, either as once, few or many, or as a class for expanded clones.

J gene: TRBJ2-2
D gene: TRBD2
V gene: TRBV4-1
clone size: few
CDR3 DNA: TGCGCCAGCAGCCAGGGACTAGCGGGAGATTTGGCCGGGGAGCTGTTTTTT
CDR3 protein: CASSQGLAGDLAGELFF

J gene: TRBJ2-5
D gene: NA
V gene: TRBV29-1
clone size: NA
CDR3 DNA: TGCAGCGGGGGGACGATCCTAGAGACCCAGTACTTC
CDR3 protein: CSGGTILETQYF

J gene: TRBJ2-5
D gene: TRBD1
V gene: TRBV9
clone size: NA
CDR3 DNA: TGTGCTAGCAGCGCGGACAGGCAAACAACAGAGACCCAGTACTTC
CDR3 protein: CASSADRQTTETQYF

J gene: TRBJ2-1
D gene: NA
V gene: TRBV20-1
clone size: NA
CDR3 DNA: TGCAGTGCTCAAAACGCTCAGGGGAACAATGAGCAGTTCTTC
CDR3 protein: CSAQNAQGNNEQFF

J gene: TRBJ1-1
D gene: NA
V gene: TRBV14
clone size: few
CDR3 DNA: TGTGCCAGCAGCCAAGGCCGATACCTTGAAGCTTTCTTT
CDR3 protein: CASSQGRYLEAFF

J gene: TRBJ1-6
D gene: NA
V gene: TRBV9
clone size: NA
CDR3 DNA: TGTGCCAGCAGCGTAGTGGCAGGGAAAGACTCACCCCTCCACTTT
CDR3 protein: CASSVVAGKDSPLHF

J gene: TRBJ2-7
D gene: TRBD2
V gene: TRBV3-1
clone size: NA
CDR3 DNA: TGTGCCAGCAGCCAACCGGGACTAGCGGGAGACGAGCAGTACTTC
CDR3 protein: CASSQPGLAGDEQYF

J gene: TRBJ2-7
D gene: TRBD2
V gene: TRBV7-2
clone size: NA
CDR3 DNA: TGTGCCAGCAGCATTCTAGCGGGAGGGGCCTACGAGCAGTACTTC
CDR3 protein: CASSILAGGAYEQYF

J gene: TRBJ2-3
D gene: TRBD2
V gene: TRBV10-3
clone size: NA
CDR3 DNA: TGTGCCATCAGTGATGAGCGGGAGATGGGGGGCACAGATACGCAGTATTTT
CDR3 protein: CAISDEREMGGTDTQYF

J gene: TRBJ1-5
D gene: NA
V gene: TRBV5-1
clone size: NA
CDR3 DNA: TGCGCCAGCAGCTTGGATTTTGATCAGCCCCAGCATTTT
CDR3 protein: CASSLDFDQPQHF

J gene: TRBJ2-7
D gene: NA
V gene: TRBV20-1
clone size: NA
CDR3 DNA: TGCAGTGCTAGAAACTCGTCCTCCTACGAGCAGTACTTC
CDR3 protein: CSARNSSSYEQYF

J gene: TRBJ2-1
D gene: NA
V gene: TRBV7-7
clone size: NA
CDR3 DNA: TGTGCCAGCAGCCTTGGGCTCCTCAATGAGCAGTTCTTC
CDR3 protein: CASSLGLLNEQFF

J gene: TRBJ1-4
D gene: NA
V gene: TRBV29-1
clone size: NA
CDR3 DNA: TGCAGCGTAGAAGGGACGGCCAAGAATGAAAAACTGTTTTTT
CDR3 protein: CSVEGTAKNEKLFF

J gene: TRBJ2-1
D gene: NA
V gene: TRBV20-1
clone size: once
CDR3 DNA: TGCAGTGCTAGAAGGGTAGCCCCCCCTCAGTTCTTC
CDR3 protein: CSARRVAPPQFF

J gene: TRBJ2-2
D gene: TRBD2
V gene: TRBV20-1
clone size: NA
CDR3 DNA: TGCAGTGCTAGAGATCCCACTAGCGGGGAGAACACCGGGGAGCTGTTTTTT
CDR3 protein: CSARDPTSGENTGELFF

J gene: TRBJ2-1
D gene: NA
V gene: TRBV3-1
clone size: once
CDR3 DNA: TGTGCCAGCAGCCAAGCTCCCCGACGAGCCTACAATGAGCAGTTCTTC
CDR3 protein: CASSQAPRRAYNEQFF

J gene: TRBJ2-1
D gene: NA
V gene: TRBV5-6
clone size: NA
CDR3 DNA: TGTGCCAGCAGCTCGGGACTTAGCTCCTACAATGAGCAGTTCTTC
CDR3 protein: CASSSGLSSYNEQFF

J gene: TRBJ2-3
D gene: NA
V gene: TRBV2
clone size: NA
CDR3 DNA: TGTGCCAGCAATTTAGAGGGAAAAGATACGCAGTATTTT
CDR3 protein: CASNLEGKDTQYF

J gene: TRBJ2-3
D gene: TRBD1
V gene: TRBV7-9
clone size: NA
CDR3 DNA: TGTGCCAGCAGCTTACAGACAGGGTCGGGAGATACGCAGTATTTT
CDR3 protein: CASSLQTGSGDTQYF

J gene: TRBJ1-1
D gene: NA
V gene: TRBV20-1
clone size: NA
CDR3 DNA: TGCAGTGCTCGCCCGACAGTGAACACTGAAGCTTTCTTT
CDR3 protein: CSARPTVNTEAFF

J gene: TRBJ2-6
D gene: TRBD1
V gene: TRBV29-1
clone size: NA
CDR3 DNA: TGCAGCGTAGTACAGGGGTCAGGTGGGGCCAACGTCCTGACTTTC
CDR3 protein: CSVVQGSGGANVLTF

J gene: TRBJ2-1
D gene: TRBD2
V gene: TRBV11-2
clone size: NA
CDR3 DNA: TGTGCCAGCAGCTTATCACCCCCAGGACTAGCGGGAGGGCCTCGAAATGAGCAGTTCTTC
CDR3 protein: CASSLSPPGLAGGPRNEQFF

J gene: TRBJ2-7
D gene: TRBD2
V gene: TRBV12-3/TRBV12-4
clone size: many
CDR3 DNA: TGTGCCAGCAAACTAGCGGGTCTCTCCTACGAGCAGTACTTC
CDR3 protein: CASKLAGLSYEQYF

J gene: TRBJ2-7
D gene: NA
V gene: TRBV20-1
clone size: NA
CDR3 DNA: TGCAGTGCTAGAGATGCTGGGTCCGCCTACGAGCAGTACTTC
CDR3 protein: CSARDAGSAYEQYF

J gene: TRBJ1-3
D gene: NA
V gene: TRBV4-1
clone size: NA
CDR3 DNA: TGCGCCAGCAGCCCTCCGGTCGGGGTGATGCGTCTTGGAAACACCATATATTTT
CDR3 protein: CASSPPVGVMRLGNTIYF

J gene: TRBJ2-7
D gene: NA
V gene: TRBV5-1
clone size: NA
CDR3 DNA: TGCGCCAGCAGCTTGACAGGGTTTGAGCAGTACTTC
CDR3 protein: CASSLTGFEQYF

J gene: TRBJ2-7
D gene: NA
V gene: TRBV30
clone size: NA
CDR3 DNA: TGTGCCTGGAGCCTAACCGTCGGAGGGGAACAGTACTTC
CDR3 protein: CAWSLTVGGEQYF

J gene: TRBJ1-4
D gene: NA
V gene: TRBV19
clone size: few
CDR3 DNA: TGTGCCAGTAGTCGGTCAACTAATGAAAAACTGTTTTTT
CDR3 protein: CASSRSTNEKLFF

J gene: TRBJ2-5
D gene: NA
V gene: TRBV20-1
clone size: few
CDR3 DNA: TGCAGTGCTAGGCACAGGGTTTTAGAGACCCAGTACTTC
CDR3 protein: CSARHRVLETQYF

J gene: TRBJ2-5
D gene: TRBD2
V gene: TRBV10-3
clone size: NA
CDR3 DNA: TGTGCCACCGAGGGTCGGGAGGGGGAGACCCAGTACTTC
CDR3 protein: CATEGREGETQYF

J gene: TRBJ1-4
D gene: TRBD1
V gene: TRBV29-1
clone size: NA
CDR3 DNA: TGCAGCGTCGCTGGGACAGGCGGTGGGAATGAAAAACTGTTTTTT
CDR3 protein: CSVAGTGGGNEKLFF

J gene: TRBJ2-5
D gene: NA
V gene: TRBV7-2
clone size: NA
CDR3 DNA: TGTGCCAGCAGCTTAAGTGTCTTCCAAGAGACCCAGTACTTC
CDR3 protein: CASSLSVFQETQYF

J gene: TRBJ2-1
D gene: NA
V gene: TRBV9
clone size: few
CDR3 DNA: TGTGCCAGCAGCGTAGGTAGCGGCCCCTACAATGAGCAGTTCTTC
CDR3 protein: CASSVGSGPYNEQFF

J gene: TRBJ2-1
D gene: NA
V gene: TRBV20-1
clone size: NA
CDR3 DNA: TGCAGTGCTAGAGATTTCACCACAGGCCCCTCCTACAATGAGCAGTTCTTC
CDR3 protein: CSARDFTTGPSYNEQFF

J gene: TRBJ2-3
D gene: TRBD2
V gene: TRBV6-4
clone size: NA
CDR3 DNA: TGTGACAGCAGCTCGACTAGCGTAACAGATACGCAGTATTTT
CDR3 protein: CDSSSTSVTDTQYF

J gene: TRBJ2-7
D gene: NA
V gene: TRBV10-1
clone size: NA
CDR3 DNA: TGCGCCAGCAGTGAGGGGTCCTACGAGCAGTACTTC
CDR3 protein: CASSEGSYEQYF